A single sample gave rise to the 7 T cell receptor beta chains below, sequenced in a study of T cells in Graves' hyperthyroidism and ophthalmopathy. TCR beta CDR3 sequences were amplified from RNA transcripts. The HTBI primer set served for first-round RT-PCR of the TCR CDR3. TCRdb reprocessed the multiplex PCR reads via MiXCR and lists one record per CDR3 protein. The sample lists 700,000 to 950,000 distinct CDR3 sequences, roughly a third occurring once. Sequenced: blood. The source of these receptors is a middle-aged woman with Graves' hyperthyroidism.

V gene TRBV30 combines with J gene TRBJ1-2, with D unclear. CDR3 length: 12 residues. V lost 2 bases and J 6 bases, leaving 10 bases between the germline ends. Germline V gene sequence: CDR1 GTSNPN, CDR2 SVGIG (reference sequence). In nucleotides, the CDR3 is TGTGCCTGGAGTATCCAGGACCATGGCTACACCTTC. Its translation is CAWSIQDHGYTF.

Written as DNA, the CDR3 is TGTGCCAGTAGTACGACCGGACAGGGATGGAGCACTGAAGCTTTCTTT. This translates into CASSTTGQGWSTEAFF. The chain recombines TRBV19 with TRBJ1-1; TRBD1 agrees at 8 bases. The CDR3 sequence is 16 residues long. V lost 4 bases to trimming and J lost 4 bases; unmatched junction nucleotides: 11. The germline V gene encodes CDR1 LNHDA and CDR2 SQIVND (reference sequence).

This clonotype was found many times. DNA of the CDR3: TGTGCCACCTCGTCTAGGACGGATCAGCCCCAGCATTTT. Translating it yields CATSSRTDQPQHF. This sequence joins TRBV5-5 and TRBJ1-5; D gene uncertain. The germline V gene has CDR1 SGHKS and CDR2 YYEKEE (reference sequence). The V end lost 9 bases, the J end lost 5 bases, and 15 bases lay between the germline ends. This CDR3 region has 13 residues.

This CDR3 is CSARGPRQGGNQPQHF. The CDR3 region has the DNA TGCAGTGCTAGAGGCCCCCGACAGGGAGGCAATCAGCCCCAGCATTTT. The chain has TRBV20-1 and TRBJ1-5; 7 nucleotides line up with TRBD1. Germline CDR1 reads DFQATT; CDR2 reads SNEGSKA (reference sequence). This CDR3 contains 16 residues. J was trimmed by 2 bases and V by 1 base; bases with no gene match: 8.

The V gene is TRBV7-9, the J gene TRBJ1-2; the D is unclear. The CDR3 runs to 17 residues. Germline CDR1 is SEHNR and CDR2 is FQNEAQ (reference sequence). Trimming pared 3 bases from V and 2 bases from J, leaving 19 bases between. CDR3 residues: CASSLWLTAMENYGYTF. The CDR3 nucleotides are TGTGCCAGCAGCTTGTGGCTCACGGCTATGGAGAACTATGGCTACACCTTC.

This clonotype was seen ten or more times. CDR3 amino acids: CASSEFGGRYEQYF. The CDR3 DNA sequence: TGTGCCAGCAGTGAATTCGGGGGCAGGTACGAGCAGTACTTC. V and J are TRBV25-1 and TRBJ2-7; D is tentatively TRBD1 or TRBD2 (6 bases each). Germline V gene lookup returns CDR1 MGHDK and CDR2 SYGVNS. V lost 1 base to trimming and J lost 4 bases, with 11 bases between them. The CDR3 length is 14 residues.

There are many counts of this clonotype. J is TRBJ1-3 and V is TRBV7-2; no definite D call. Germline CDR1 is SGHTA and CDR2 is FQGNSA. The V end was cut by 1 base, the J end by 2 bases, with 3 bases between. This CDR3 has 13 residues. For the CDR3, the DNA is TGTGCCAGCAGCTTAGACGCTGGAAACACCATATATTTT. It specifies CASSLDAGNTIYF.